Presented here are 12 T cell receptor beta chains from one specimen sequenced in a study of cytomegalovirus exposure and HLA in healthy donors. The PCR employed 60 Vbeta primers together with 13 Jbeta primers. The protocol was immunoSEQ multiplex PCR, while the TCRdb copy is restricted to in-frame clones and leaves out a portion. The top ten clones hold 8% to 10% of a sample with under 150,000 clones, roughly 65% of them seen once. The sample was PBMCs. Receptors originate from a man between 35 and 55 years old in good health and CMV-seropositive.

This clone was counted a single time. The chain has TRBV10-3 and TRBJ2-7, with TRBD2 matching 7 bases. Germline values: CDR1 ENHRY, CDR2 SYGVKD. After removal of 8 bases from V and 1 base from J, the junction contained 8 bases not matched to a gene. The CDR3 extends over 14 amino acids. In DNA, the CDR3 is TGTGCCATCTCTCCTCTAGCGGATTCCTACGAGCAGTACTTC. Amino acids: CAISPLADSYEQYF.

The gene calls are TRBV4-1 and TRBJ2-2; 14 positions match TRBD2. Trimming removed 4 bases from V and 3 bases from J; junction bases left unmatched: 4. From germline, CDR1 is MGHRA and CDR2 YSYEKL. This CDR3 contains 17 residues. In DNA form, the CDR3 reads TGCGCCAGCAGCCTCGGGACTAGCGGGGGACACACCGGGGAGCTGTTTTTT. Encoded protein: CASSLGTSGGHTGELFF.

V and J are TRBV27 and TRBJ2-2, with 13 bases fitting TRBD2. Per the germline V gene, CDR1 is MNHEY and CDR2 is SMNVEV (reference sequence). The CDR3 sequence is 18 residues long. The J segment lost 7 bases and the V segment lost 4 bases, leaving 12 bases of the junction unmatched. CDR3 amino acids: CASSSSGLAGEYRGELFF. CDR3 sequence (DNA): TGTGCCAGCAGTTCCTCCGGACTAGCGGGGGAATATCGCGGGGAGCTGTTTTTT.

The chain couples TRBV29-1 to TRBJ2-7, with D possibly matching TRBD2 (5 bases). The CDR3 is 13 residues long. Germline CDR1 reads SQVTM; CDR2 reads ANQGSEA. V was cut by 6 bases and J by 1 base, with 13 bases left in between. The CDR3 DNA follows: TGCAGCGTCACGGACTTACCTTCCTACGAGCAGTACTTC. It encodes CSVTDLPSYEQYF.

This clone was counted a single time. Here the CDR3 DNA reads TGCGCCAGCAGCCAACAAAAGGGGCAGCCCCAGCATTTT. Encoded protein: CASSQQKGQPQHF. The chain employs TRBV4-1 and TRBJ1-5; maybe TRBD1 (5 bases). The CDR3 covers 13 residues. Germline values: CDR1 MGHRA, CDR2 YSYEKL. Trimming shortened V by 2 bases and J by 7 bases, and 9 bases separated the two germline ends.

The CDR3 DNA follows: TGTGCCAGCAGTGATCCAGGGATATTTAACTATGGCTACACCTTC. Amino acids: CASSDPGIFNYGYTF. The chain employs TRBV2 and TRBJ1-2, with D perhaps TRBD1 (5 bases). This CDR3 comprises 15 residues. V was pared by 3 bases and J by 1 base, with 12 bases between. Germline values: CDR1 SNHLY, CDR2 FYNNEI. Full variable domain (outside the CDR3, taken from reference TRBV2 and TRBJ1-2): EPEVTQTPSHQVTQMGQEVILRCVPISNHLYFYWYRQILGQKVEFLVSFYNNEISEKSEIFDDQFSVERPDGSNFTLKIRSTKLEDSAMYFCASSDPGIFNYGYTFGSGTRLTVV.

V is TRBV7-2 and J is TRBJ2-1, with D uncertain. CDR1 SGHTA and CDR2 FQGNSA come from the germline V gene. The CDR3 consists of 12 residues. Trimming shortened V by 6 bases and J by 7 bases, and 10 bases separated the two germline ends. The CDR3 reads CASSQDGNEQFF. The CDR3 bases are TGTGCCAGCAGTCAGGATGGGAATGAGCAGTTCTTC. The full variable domain, rest sourced from reference TRBV7-2 and TRBJ2-1, is GAGVSQSPSNKVTEKGKDVELRCDPISGHTALYWYRQSLGQGLEFLIYFQGNSAPDKSGLPSDRFSAERTGGSVSTLTIQRTQQEDSAVYLCASSQDGNEQFFGPGTRLTVL.

The gene calls are TRBV6-5 and TRBJ1-2, with TRBD1 as a possible D gene (5 bases). Looked up from germline, CDR1 is MNHEY and CDR2 is SVGAGI. Trimming pared 4 bases from V and 4 bases from J, leaving 16 bases between. CDR3 length: 15 amino acids. This CDR3 is CASSLGYRPAYGYTF. The CDR3 region has the DNA TGTGCCAGCAGTTTGGGGTACAGGCCCGCCTATGGCTACACCTTC.

The J gene is TRBJ2-1, the V gene TRBV7-8, with a tentative D call TRBD1 (5 bases). The CDR3 consists of 13 residues. CDR1 and CDR2 (germline): SGHVS, FQNEAQ. Trimming removed 3 bases from V and 5 bases from J, with 8 bases in between. The CDR3 reads CASSFAGNNEQFF. The CDR3 DNA sequence: TGTGCCAGCAGCTTCGCAGGGAACAATGAGCAGTTCTTC.

The rearrangement uses TRBV29-1 and TRBJ1-2; 8 nucleotides match TRBD1. CDR3 length: 14 amino acids. CDR1 is SQVTM and CDR2 is ANQGSEA in the germline V gene. Unmatched junction bases numbered 14, after V lost 8 bases and J lost 6 bases. The CDR3 coding sequence is TGCAGCCCCACTCGGCAGGGGGCCTTCGATGGCTACACCTTC. Amino acid sequence: CSPTRQGAFDGYTF.

V is TRBV7-9 and J is TRBJ2-5; 8 nucleotides agree with TRBD1. This CDR3 spans 14 amino acids. Per the germline V gene, CDR1 is SEHNR and CDR2 is FQNEAQ (reference sequence). The V segment lost 4 bases and the J segment 6 bases; nucleotides outside the gene matches: 7. The CDR3 here is CASSSGQGGQTQYF. CDR3 nucleotides: TGTGCCAGCAGCTCAGGACAGGGTGGGCAGACCCAGTACTTC.

The rearrangement joins TRBV29-1 to TRBJ2-1; 11 bases map to TRBD2. This CDR3 comprises 15 residues. Germline V gives CDR1 SQVTM, CDR2 ANQGSEA. With 4 bases clipped from V and 2 bases from J, the junction kept 4 bases outside the gene matches. The CDR3 DNA sequence: TGCAGCGTTGGCGATAGCGGGGGGGCCTACAATGAGCAGTTCTTC. Protein: CSVGDSGGAYNEQFF.